This T cell receptor (beta chain) was recovered during a study of T cells in tuberculosis. Study details: A South African cohort included IGRA-negative adolescents, latently infected IGRA-positive adolescents and adults with active tuberculosis. Samples predate treatment or fall within its first 7 days.

Germline CDR1 and CDR2: SGHRS and YFSETQ. V dropped 0 bases and J dropped 7; count of bases not matched to a gene: 5. The CDR3 covers 14 residues. This table comes from immunoSEQ multiplex PCR, and its TCRdb copy is limited to in-frame clones, with some not included. The table includes under 35,000 clones, about 91% detected once. Broader study findings: Selection depended on which cryopreserved specimens were available.

Time point indicated: new active TB diagnosis, blood taken before or within 7 days of starting treatment. Each donor contributed around 100,000 T cells on average, unsorted. In its sample, this clone was seen a few times. The antigen is unknown. The J gene is TRBJ1-2, the V gene TRBV5-1; 8 bases line up with TRBD1. This TCR was recovered from an adult with tuberculosis. Some clones in this sample may be carry-over from other donors' samples. The sample consisted of PBMCs, taken at tuberculosis diagnosis. Written as DNA, the CDR3 is TGCGCCAGCAGCTTGGACAGGGGGGGCTCTGGCTACACCTTC. Translation: CASSLDRGGSGYTF.